This TCR beta chain originates from a study of T cells expressing NK-cell markers. For the study at large: Sorted CD3+CD56+NKG2C+, CD3+CD56+NKG2C- and CD3+CD56-NKG2C+ T cells provided the TCR beta repertoires. One of the eight sequenced donors was seronegative, whereas the other seven were HCMV-seropositive.

Germline V gene data show CDR1 as SGHVS and CDR2 as FQNEAQ. The CDR3 loop spans 18 amino acids. TCRdb reanalyzed the 5' RACE reads, giving one entry per CDR3 protein sequence and no DNA. The sample table includes around 260,000 distinct CDR3 sequences. To note about this clonotype: Its target is unknown.

General study points: Four donors' CD3+CD56-NKG2C+ cells were dominated by the same clonotypes.

V usage is TRBV7-8 and J usage is TRBJ2-1; TCRdb picks TRBD2, but there is no DNA to check that call. The sample consisted of blood T cells: a sorted CD56 or NKG2C T cell subset, CD4+ or CD8+ T cells, or bulk PBMC T cells (not recorded which). This TCR derives from a woman between 18 and 69 years old in good health. CDR3: CASSLARLAGLVYNEQFF.